Below are 21 T cell receptor beta chains sequenced from a single sample in a study of blood T cell repertoires in COVID-19 (dated by TCRdb to between 2020 and 2021). To prepare the library, the immunoSEQ multiplex PCR assay was applied. TCRdb took over this immuneACCESS table, retaining in-frame rearrangements with V and J assigned. Such tables are incomplete; in checked studies, under half of the missing clones stem from an unresolved V gene, and the remainder is unexplained. This sample is represented by 250,000 to 300,000 clones; roughly 89% of them were singletons. Together, the top ten hold about 4.6% of the sample. Sequenced: peripheral blood. The receptors come from a man in his forties with acute or convalescent COVID-19.

In its sample, this clone was seen once. This chain links TRBV5-1 with TRBJ2-2; perhaps TRBD1 as D (5 bases). The germline V and J ends were trimmed by 5 bases and 6 bases, with 14 bases remaining between them. Germline CDR1 SGHRS, CDR2 YFSETQ. The CDR3 is 14 residues long. DNA for the CDR3: TGCGCCAGCAGAAAAGGGGATGGTGCCGGGGAGCTGTTTTTT. Its protein product is CASRKGDGAGELFF.

V usage is TRBV12-3 or TRBV12-4 and J usage is TRBJ2-2; D is perhaps TRBD2 (6 bases). The CDR3 spans 13 residues. Trimming took 4 bases from V and 6 from J, leaving 9 bases between them. In DNA, the CDR3 is TGTGCCAGCAGTTCCGGGGGATCCGGGGAGCTGTTTTTT. As protein: CASSSGGSGELFF.

The chain couples TRBV2 to TRBJ2-5; D may be TRBD1 (6 bases). Per germline, CDR1 SNHLY and CDR2 FYNNEI. The CDR3 spans 15 residues. V lost 4 bases and J lost 5, with 17 bases in between. CDR3 in DNA: TGTGCCAGCAGTGCCATGGCTACAGGGCTTGAGACCCAGTACTTC. Amino acid sequence: CASSAMATGLETQYF.

The rearrangement joins TRBV6-5 to TRBJ2-3; 9 bases are shared with TRBD1. Losses at the gene ends were 5 bases for V and 10 bases for J; bases not matched to a gene: 13. Germline V gene lookup returns CDR1 MNHEY and CDR2 SVGAGI. There are 15 residues in the CDR3. CDR3 DNA: TGTGCCAGCAGTACCCGGGACAGGGAGTTTGATCCGCAGTATTTT. Its protein is CASSTRDREFDPQYF.

The chain recombines TRBV6-6 with TRBJ1-4, with TRBD1 matching 8 bases. The J segment lost 8 bases and the V segment lost 0 bases, leaving 8 bases of the junction unmatched. CDR3 size: 16 residues. Per the germline V gene, CDR1 is MNHNY and CDR2 is SVGAGI (reference sequence). CDR3 amino acids: CASSYSGTGLGEKLFF. The CDR3 bases are TGTGCCAGCAGTTACTCAGGGACAGGCCTTGGCGAAAAACTGTTTTTT.

DNA of the CDR3: TGTGCCAGTAGTAAAGAGAGGCAGGGCGAATTTAAGAATTCACCCCTCCACTTT. Its protein is CASSKERQGEFKNSPLHF. This sequence joins TRBV19 and TRBJ1-6; D perhaps matches TRBD1 (5 bases). The CDR3 is 18 residues long. Trimming took 4 bases from V and 7 from J, leaving 23 bases between them. CDR1 is LNHDA, CDR2 SQIVND, per germline (reference sequence). Based on the CDR3 plus reference TRBV19 and TRBJ1-6, the full variable domain is DGGITQSPKYLFRKEGQNVTLSCEQNLNHDAMYWYRQDPGQGLRLIYYSQIVNDFQKGDIAEGYSVSREKKESFPLTVTSAQKNPTAFYLCASSKERQGEFKNSPLHFGNGTRLTVT.

J is TRBJ1-2 and V is TRBV5-1, with 7 nucleotides matching TRBD1. With 0 bases clipped from V and 5 bases from J, the junction kept 7 bases outside the gene matches. The germline gives CDR1 SGHRS, CDR2 YFSETQ. The CDR3 consists of 15 residues. The DNA of the CDR3 is TGCGCCAGCAGCTTGGGGGCAGGGGGATTGTATGGCTACACCTTC. Its translation is CASSLGAGGLYGYTF.

The chain carries TRBV15 and TRBJ1-2, with D uncertain. The germline gives CDR1 LNHNV, CDR2 YYDKDF (reference sequence). The CDR3 extends over 13 amino acids. Trimming stripped 5 bases from V and 8 bases from J, with 15 bases between. DNA for the CDR3: TGTGCCACCAGCCTAGAGCGCGCTGGGGGCTACACCTTC. Residues: CATSLERAGGYTF.

The chain is built from TRBV5-6 and TRBJ1-3; no clear D. Trimming took 0 bases from V and 3 from J, leaving 13 bases between them. Germline CDR1 SGHDT, CDR2 YYEEEE. CDR3 size: 16 residues. This CDR3 is CASSLGLSGFGNTIYF. In nucleotides, the CDR3 is TGTGCCAGCAGCTTGGGCCTGAGCGGGTTTGGAAACACCATATATTTT. The whole variable domain, filled in from reference TRBV5-6 and TRBJ1-3, reads DAGVTQSPTHLIKTRGQQVTLRCSPKSGHDTVSWYQQALGQGPQFIFQYYEEEERQRGNFPDRFSGHQFPNYSSELNVNALLLGDSALYLCASSLGLSGFGNTIYFGEGSWLTVV.

The genes are TRBV7-6 and TRBJ2-4; D possibly corresponds to TRBD2 (6 bases). V lost 5 bases, J lost 6 bases, and 17 bases lay in between. From germline, CDR1 is SGHVS and CDR2 FNYEAQ. There are 15 residues in the CDR3. CDR3 nucleotides: TGTGCCAGCAGCGCCCAGGAGGGGTGGGGAAACATTCAGTACTTC. It translates to CASSAQEGWGNIQYF.

This chain joins TRBV4-2 and TRBJ1-6, with TRBD1 matching over 10 bases. This CDR3 comprises 15 residues. After removal of 6 bases from V and 9 bases from J, the junction contained 8 bases not matched to a gene. The germline V gene has CDR1 LGHNA and CDR2 YNFKEQ. The CDR3 loop reads CASRGDRGQGSPLHF. CDR3 sequence (DNA): TGTGCCAGCAGGGGAGACAGGGGGCAGGGTTCACCCCTCCACTTT.

This clone has a single count. The rearrangement joins TRBV4-1 to TRBJ1-1; D not resolved. CDR1 and CDR2 from the germline V gene are MGHRA and YSYEKL. The length of the CDR3 is 15 residues. Trimming took off 4 bases at V and 0 bases at J, with 12 bases between the two ends. The CDR3 nucleotides read TGCGCCAGCAGCCTAAGAGTTTCTATGAACACTGAAGCTTTCTTT. Translating gives CASSLRVSMNTEAFF.

This sequence joins TRBV27 and TRBJ1-1, with 7 bases fitting TRBD1. The V gene end was trimmed by 5 bases and the J gene end by 5 bases; junction bases not matched to a gene: 11. The CDR3 is made up of 15 amino acids. The germline CDR1 and CDR2 sequences are MNHEY and SMNVEV (reference sequence). In DNA, the CDR3 is TGTGCCAGCAGTCCCTTAAAGGGGGCGAGGACTGAAGCTTTCTTT. Its translation is CASSPLKGARTEAFF.

This clone was seen a single time. The J gene is TRBJ2-1, the V gene TRBV19; the D gene is possibly TRBD1 (5 bases). V dropped 8 bases and J dropped 2 bases, with 16 bases sitting between them. The CDR3 contains 15 residues. In germline, CDR1 is LNHDA, CDR2 SQIVND (reference sequence). CDR3 loop: CASRQQVSTYNEQFF. The CDR3 coding sequence is TGTGCCAGTCGTCAACAGGTCTCGACCTACAATGAGCAGTTCTTC.

The chain employs TRBV7-9 and TRBJ2-1; 12 nucleotides line up with TRBD2. The CDR3 consists of 14 residues. The J segment lost 6 bases and the V segment lost 4 bases, leaving 1 base of the junction unmatched. Germline V gene data show CDR1 as SEHNR and CDR2 as FQNEAQ (reference sequence). CDR3 sequence: CASSSSGGANEQFF. CDR3 sequence (DNA): TGTGCCAGCAGCTCTAGCGGGGGGGCCAATGAGCAGTTCTTC. The full variable domain, completed using reference TRBV7-9 and TRBJ2-1, is DTGVSQNPRHKITKRGQNVTFRCDPISEHNRLYWYRQTLGQGPEFLTYFQNEAQLEKSRLLSDRFSAERPKGSFSTLEIQRTEQGDSAMYLCASSSSGGANEQFFGPGTRLTVL.

The genes are TRBV10-2 and TRBJ2-7, with 12 positions matching TRBD2. CDR1 and CDR2 (germline): WSHSY, SAAADI. This CDR3 has 13 residues. V dropped 8 bases and J dropped 2; count of bases not matched to a gene: 1. The CDR3, as DNA: TGCGCCAGCCGGACTAGCGGGGCCTACGAGCAGTACTTC. This encodes CASRTSGAYEQYF.

The chain is built from TRBV5-1 and TRBJ2-7; 7 bases agree with TRBD1. CDR1 is SGHRS, CDR2 YFSETQ, per germline. The CDR3 runs to 15 residues. J gave up 7 bases and V 0 bases, and 10 bases lay outside the gene matches. CDR3 region: CASSLVTGALWEQYF. CDR3 DNA: TGCGCCAGCAGCTTGGTAACAGGGGCTTTATGGGAGCAGTACTTC.

This chain uses TRBV2 with TRBJ1-4; TRBD1 matches 9 bases. The V gene's germline CDR1 is SNHLY and CDR2 FYNNEI. The CDR3 consists of 17 residues. V dropped 6 bases and J dropped 7; count of bases not matched to a gene: 15. The CDR3 bases are TGTGCCAGCAGACCCGGGACAGGGAACCTAGGGGGTGAAAAACTGTTTTTT. It translates to CASRPGTGNLGGEKLFF.

This clone occurred once. The chain joins TRBV19 to TRBJ1-6; D gene unclear. In germline, CDR1 is LNHDA, CDR2 SQIVND (reference sequence). CDR3 length equals 12 residues. Between the trimmed V and J ends, which lost 3 bases and 10 bases, there was a span of 7 bases. The CDR3 reads CASSMRYSPLHF. CDR3 coding DNA: TGTGCCAGTAGTATGAGATACTCACCCCTCCACTTT. The full variable domain, completed using reference TRBV19 and TRBJ1-6, is DGGITQSPKYLFRKEGQNVTLSCEQNLNHDAMYWYRQDPGQGLRLIYYSQIVNDFQKGDIAEGYSVSREKKESFPLTVTSAQKNPTAFYLCASSMRYSPLHFGNGTRLTVT.

V is TRBV11-3 and J is TRBJ2-1; TRBD2 aligns across 12 bases. The CDR3 length is 17 residues. J gave up 1 base and V 5 bases, and 6 bases lay outside the gene matches. CDR1 is SGHNT and CDR2 is YENEEA in the germline V gene. The CDR3 DNA is TGTGCCAGCAGCCCCCGGACTAGCGGGGCTTCCTACAATGAGCAGTTCTTC. Its protein is CASSPRTSGASYNEQFF.

V is TRBV3-1 (or the pseudogene TRBV3-2) and J is TRBJ1-2; no clear D gene. From germline, CDR1 is LGHDT and CDR2 YNNKEL (reference sequence). The CDR3 length is 11 residues. The germline V and J ends were trimmed by 5 bases and 8 bases, with 9 bases remaining between them. CDR3 nucleotide sequence: TGTGCCAGCAGCTTATATAGCGGCTACACCTTC. Protein sequence: CASSLYSGYTF.